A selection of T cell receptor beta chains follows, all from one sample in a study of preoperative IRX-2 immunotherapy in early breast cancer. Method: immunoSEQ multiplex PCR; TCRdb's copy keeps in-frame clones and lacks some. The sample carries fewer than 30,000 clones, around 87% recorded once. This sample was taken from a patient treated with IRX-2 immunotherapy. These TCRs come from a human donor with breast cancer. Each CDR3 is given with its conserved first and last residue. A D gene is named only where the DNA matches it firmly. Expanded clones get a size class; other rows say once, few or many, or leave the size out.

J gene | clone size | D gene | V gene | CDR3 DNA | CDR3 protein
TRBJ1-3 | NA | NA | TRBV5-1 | TGCGCCAGCACGGGAGGGGACGGAAACACCATATATTTT | CASTGGDGNTIYF
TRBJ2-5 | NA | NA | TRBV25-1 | TGTGCCAGCAGCGCGGGGCAAGAGACCCAGTACTTC | CASSAGQETQYF
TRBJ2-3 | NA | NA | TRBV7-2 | TGTGCCAGCAGCCAGTACTTGAGCACAGATACGCAGTATTTT | CASSQYLSTDTQYF
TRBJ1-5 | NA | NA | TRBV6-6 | TGTGCCAGCAGCCACAGGGACAATAGCAATCAGCCCCAGCATTTT | CASSHRDNSNQPQHF
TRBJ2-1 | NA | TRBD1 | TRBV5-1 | TGCGCCAGCAGCCCCGACAGGGTATCCTACAATGAGCAGTTCTTC | CASSPDRVSYNEQFF
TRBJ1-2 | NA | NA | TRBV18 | TGTGCCAGCTCACCGACAGTTGAGTATGGCTACACCTTC | CASSPTVEYGYTF
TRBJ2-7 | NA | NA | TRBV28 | TGTGCCAGCAGTTTATCCCCCAGTCAGTACGAGCAGTACTTC | CASSLSPSQYEQYF
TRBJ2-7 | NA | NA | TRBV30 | TGTGCCTGGAGTGGGCCGGGGGAGCAGTACTTC | CAWSGPGEQYF
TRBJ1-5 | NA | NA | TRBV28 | TGTGCCAGCAGTACGACAGGCCTCGCCGGGTGGTCCCAGCATTTT | CASSTTGLAGWSQHF
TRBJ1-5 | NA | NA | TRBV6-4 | TGTGCCAGCAGGTCCGGGGGGAATCAGCCCCAGCATTTT | CASRSGGNQPQHF
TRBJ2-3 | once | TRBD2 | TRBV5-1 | TGCGCCAGCAGCCCAGACGCGACTAGCGGGAGCACAGATACGCAGTATTTT | CASSPDATSGSTDTQYF
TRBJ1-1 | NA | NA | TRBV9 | TGTGCCAGCAGCGTAGAAGGAAACACTGAAGCTTTCTTT | CASSVEGNTEAFF
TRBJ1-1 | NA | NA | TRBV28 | TGTGCCAGCAGGGGGCGGCCTGAAGCTTTCTTT | CASRGRPEAFF
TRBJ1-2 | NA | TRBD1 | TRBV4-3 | TGCGCCAGCAGCCAAGGGGCCCCGGGACAGGGGACTTCGTACGGCTACACCTTC | CASSQGAPGQGTSYGYTF
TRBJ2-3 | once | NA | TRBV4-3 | TGCGCCAGCAGCCAAGATCGGAGCGGAGCCGCTGGCACAGATACGCAGTATTTT | CASSQDRSGAAGTDTQYF
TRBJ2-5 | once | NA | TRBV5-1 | TGCGCCAGCAGCTTGGAAGGGGAGACCCAGTACTTC | CASSLEGETQYF
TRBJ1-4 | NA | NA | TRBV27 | TGTGCCAGCAGCCTTAGGCCGGGGGGTAGTTTTAGTGAAAAACTGTTTTTT | CASSLRPGGSFSEKLFF
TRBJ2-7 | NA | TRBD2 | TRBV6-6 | TGTGCCAGCAGGGGGACTAGCGGGAGGTCCTCGGAGCAGTACTTC | CASRGTSGRSSEQYF
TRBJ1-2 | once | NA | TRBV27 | TGTGCCAGCAGTAATAGGGGCCTGCAGGGTAACTATGGCTACACCTTC | CASSNRGLQGNYGYTF
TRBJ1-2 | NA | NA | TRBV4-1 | TGCGCCAGCAGCCAAGTGAAGTTCGGAGGCTACACCTTC | CASSQVKFGGYTF
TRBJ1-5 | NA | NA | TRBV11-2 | TGTGCCAGCAGCTTCGACACCAATCAGCCCCAGCATTTT | CASSFDTNQPQHF
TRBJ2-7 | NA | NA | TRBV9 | TGTGCCAGCAGCGTAGCGTCGGGGGATGCCTACGAGCAGTACTTC | CASSVASGDAYEQYF
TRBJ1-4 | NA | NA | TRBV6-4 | TGTGCCAGCAGTGACCCTCCGTGGGGGCGGGAAAAACTGTTTTTT | CASSDPPWGREKLFF
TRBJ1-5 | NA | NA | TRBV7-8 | TGTGCCAGCAGCTCGGGACAACAATATAGCAATCAGCCCCAGCATTTT | CASSSGQQYSNQPQHF
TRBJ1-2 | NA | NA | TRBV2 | TGTGCCAGCAGGACCCGGGACCGGGGGACCGGCTACACCTTC | CASRTRDRGTGYTF
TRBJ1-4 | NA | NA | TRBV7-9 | TGTGCCAGCAGCCTAGGTTCGGGTGAAAAACTGTTTTTT | CASSLGSGEKLFF
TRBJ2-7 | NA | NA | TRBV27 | TGTGCCAGCTCCCCTCGCACCGACAGTACTTACGAGCAGTACTTC | CASSPRTDSTYEQYF
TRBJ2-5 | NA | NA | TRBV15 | TGTGCCACCAGCAGAGGAGAGGCGGGGGAGACCCAGTACTTC | CATSRGEAGETQYF
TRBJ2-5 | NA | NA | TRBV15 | TGTGCCACCCGTGGGGTCATCCAAGAGACCCAGTACTTC | CATRGVIQETQYF
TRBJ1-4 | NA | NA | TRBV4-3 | TGCGCCAGCAGCCAAAACCGGGACACTAATGAAAAACTGTTTTTT | CASSQNRDTNEKLFF
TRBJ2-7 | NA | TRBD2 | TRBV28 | TGTGCCAGCAGTTTACGGCGGGAGCGTTTCGAGCAGTACTTC | CASSLRRERFEQYF
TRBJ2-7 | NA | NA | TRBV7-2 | TGTGCCAGCAGCCCCGTATCTCCTACTACCTACGAGCAGTACTTC | CASSPVSPTTYEQYF
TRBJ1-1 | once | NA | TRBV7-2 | TGTGCCAGCAGCTTAGCGGCAGACGGTGACACTGAAGCTTTCTTT | CASSLAADGDTEAFF
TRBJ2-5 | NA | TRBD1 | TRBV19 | TGTGCCAGTAGGCGCCACAGGGGAGACCAAGAGACCCAGTACTTC | CASRRHRGDQETQYF
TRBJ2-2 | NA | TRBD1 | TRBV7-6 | TGTGCCAGCAGCTTAGGGCGACAGGGTCGGTTCGGGGAGCTGTTTTTT | CASSLGRQGRFGELFF
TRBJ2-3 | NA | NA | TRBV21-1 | TGTGCCAGCAGCAAAGGGGCAGCCTGGCCAGATACGCAGTATTTT | CASSKGAAWPDTQYF
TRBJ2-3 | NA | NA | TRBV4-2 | TGTGCCAGCAGCCAAGATCACCGGGACCTAATCACAGATACGCAGTATTTT | CASSQDHRDLITDTQYF
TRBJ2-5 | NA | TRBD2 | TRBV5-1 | TGCGCCAGCAGCTTGGGGGTTAGCGGGGGGCAAGAGACCCAGTACTTC | CASSLGVSGGQETQYF
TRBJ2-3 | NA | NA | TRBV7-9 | TGTGCCAGCAGCACCTGGCTAGGCAGTCCCCAAGGAAGCACAGATACGCAGTATTTT | CASSTWLGSPQGSTDTQYF
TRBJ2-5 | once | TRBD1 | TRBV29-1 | TGCAGCGTTGCCGGGACAGGGGTACGAGAGACCCAGTACTTC | CSVAGTGVRETQYF
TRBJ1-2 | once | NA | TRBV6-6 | TGTGCCAGCACTCAAGATAGGGGGACCGGGGTTAGGGGCTACACCTTC | CASTQDRGTGVRGYTF
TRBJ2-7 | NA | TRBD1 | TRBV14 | TGTGCCAGCAGCCAGACAGGGTACGAGCAGTACTTC | CASSQTGYEQYF
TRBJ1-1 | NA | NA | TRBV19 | TGTGCCAGTAGTAGTCTGAGGGTAAACACTGAAGCTTTCTTT | CASSSLRVNTEAFF
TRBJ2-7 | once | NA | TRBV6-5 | TGTGCCAGCAGTTACTCGGCCAGGAGACCCTACGAGCAGTACTTC | CASSYSARRPYEQYF
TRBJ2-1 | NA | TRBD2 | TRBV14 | TGTGCCAGCAGCCCTAGCGGGGGGGCCATGAATGAGCAGTTCTTC | CASSPSGGAMNEQFF
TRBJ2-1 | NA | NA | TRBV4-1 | TGCGCCAGCAGCCAAGGAACCCGTTATGAGCAGTTCTTC | CASSQGTRYEQFF
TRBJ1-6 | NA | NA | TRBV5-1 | TGCGCCAGCTGGTACGGGGAGAATTCACCCCTCCACTTT | CASWYGENSPLHF
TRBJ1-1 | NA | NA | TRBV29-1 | TGCAGCGTTGAAGACGGACTGAACACTGAAGCTTTCTTT | CSVEDGLNTEAFF
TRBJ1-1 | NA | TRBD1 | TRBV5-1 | TGCGCCAGCAGCCTGCCCGGGACAGACACTGAAGCTTTCTTT | CASSLPGTDTEAFF
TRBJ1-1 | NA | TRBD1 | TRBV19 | TGTGCCAGTAGTCCCAGATCCGCAGGGGGCCCTGAAGCTTTCTTT | CASSPRSAGGPEAFF
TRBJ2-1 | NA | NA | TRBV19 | TGTGCCAGTAGTATAGATCTGTCGGATGGTGAGCAGTTCTTC | CASSIDLSDGEQFF
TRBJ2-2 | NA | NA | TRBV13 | TGTGCCAGCAGCTATTACACCGGGGAGCTGTTTTTT | CASSYYTGELFF
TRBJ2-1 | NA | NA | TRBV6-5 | TGTGCCAGCACCCCTCGATGGCGGAACTACAATGAGCAGTTCTTC | CASTPRWRNYNEQFF
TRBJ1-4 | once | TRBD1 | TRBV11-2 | TGTGCCAGCAGCTTAGGCCGGACAGGCCAGCCTAATGAAAAACTGTTTTTT | CASSLGRTGQPNEKLFF
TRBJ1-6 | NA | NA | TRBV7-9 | TGTGCCAGTATTGAGCGGAGAAGCTCCTATAATTCACCCCTCCACTTT | CASIERRSSYNSPLHF
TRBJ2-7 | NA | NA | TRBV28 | TGTGCCAGCAAGGTCGATGCGGGCGAGCAGTACTTC | CASKVDAGEQYF
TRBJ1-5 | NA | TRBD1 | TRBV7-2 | TGTGCCAGCAGCACCGGGACAGGGTTCAATCAGCCCCAGCATTTT | CASSTGTGFNQPQHF